The subject of this entry is one TCR beta chain. The antigen is not known. The TCR beta CDR3 regions underwent amplification from RNA transcripts. The first-round RT-PCR employed HTBI primers together with the Qiagen OneStep RT-PCR kit. A multiplex PCR was then performed as the second round. Each CDR3 protein gets one entry after TCRdb re-called the multiplex PCR reads with MiXCR. This table holds about 660,000 distinct CDR3 sequences, roughly 39% found once. The entry originates in a study of Graves' ophthalmopathy and Graves' hyperthyroidism. General observations from the study: Most expanded clonotypes in thyroid above 0.001 frequency also showed up in blood. The model forecast ophthalmopathy progression, reaching about 70% sensitivity and approximately 72% specificity.

Symptoms, serum thyroxine and TRAb, thyroid ultrasound, and orbital computed tomography formed the diagnostic basis. Sequencing input: peripheral blood. The receptor was derived from an adult man with Graves' ophthalmopathy.

The DNA of the CDR3 is TGTGCCAGTATGAGTAGGGGTTTTAACTATGGCTACACCTTC. Translated, it gives CASMSRGFNYGYTF. This chain connects TRBV19 to TRBJ1-2; D might be TRBD1 (5 bases). The V gene lost 7 bases and the J gene lost 1 base, with 13 bases spanning the gap. The CDR3 is 14 amino acids. Germline V gene lookup returns CDR1 LNHDA and CDR2 SQIVND (reference sequence).